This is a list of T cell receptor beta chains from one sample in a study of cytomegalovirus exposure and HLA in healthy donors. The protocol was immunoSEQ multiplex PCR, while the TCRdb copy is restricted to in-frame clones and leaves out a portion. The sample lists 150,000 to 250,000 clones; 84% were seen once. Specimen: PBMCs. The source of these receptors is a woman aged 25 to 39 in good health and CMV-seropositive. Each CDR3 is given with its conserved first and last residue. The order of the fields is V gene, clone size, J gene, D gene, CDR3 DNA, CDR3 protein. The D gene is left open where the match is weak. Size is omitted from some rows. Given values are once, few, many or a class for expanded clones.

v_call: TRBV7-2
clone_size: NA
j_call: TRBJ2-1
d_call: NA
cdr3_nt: TGTGCCAGCAGCTTAGCGGGAGAGACGTACAATGAGCAGTTCTTC
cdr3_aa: CASSLAGETYNEQFF

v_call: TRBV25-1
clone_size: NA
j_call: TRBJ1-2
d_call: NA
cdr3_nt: TGTGCCAGCAGTAGACAGACAAACTATGGCTACACCTTC
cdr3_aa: CASSRQTNYGYTF

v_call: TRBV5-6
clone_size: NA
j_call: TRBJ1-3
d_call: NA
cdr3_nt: TGTGCCAGCAGCTTGGTGGCAGGAAGCTCTGGAAACACCATATATTTT
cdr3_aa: CASSLVAGSSGNTIYF

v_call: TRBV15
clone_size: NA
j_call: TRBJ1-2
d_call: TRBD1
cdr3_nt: TGTGCCACCAGCAGACCGGACAGGGGAATTGGCTACACCTTC
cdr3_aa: CATSRPDRGIGYTF

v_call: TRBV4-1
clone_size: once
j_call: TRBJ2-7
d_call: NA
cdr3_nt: TGCGCCAGCAGCCAAGAACGGGGGACGCCCTACGAGCAGTACTTC
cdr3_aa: CASSQERGTPYEQYF

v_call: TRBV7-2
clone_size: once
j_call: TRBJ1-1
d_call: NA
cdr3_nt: TGTGCCAGCAGCTCCCAGAACACTGAAGCTTTCTTT
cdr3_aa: CASSSQNTEAFF

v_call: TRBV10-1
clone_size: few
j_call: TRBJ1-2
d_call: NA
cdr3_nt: TGCGCCAGCAGTGGTACGGAGGGATGGTGGGGCTACACCTTC
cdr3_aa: CASSGTEGWWGYTF

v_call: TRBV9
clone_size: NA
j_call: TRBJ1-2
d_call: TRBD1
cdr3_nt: TGTGCCAGCAGCGTAGGGACAGGGATCGGCTATTATGGTGGCTACACCTTC
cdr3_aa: CASSVGTGIGYYGGYTF

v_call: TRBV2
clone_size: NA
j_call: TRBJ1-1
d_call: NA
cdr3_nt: TGTGCCAGCACTGAGATTACTACTGAAGCTTTCTTT
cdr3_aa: CASTEITTEAFF

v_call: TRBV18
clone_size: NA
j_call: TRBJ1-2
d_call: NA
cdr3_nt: TGTGCCACCTCACTCGGGGACACCCCTAACTATGGCTACACCTTC
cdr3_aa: CATSLGDTPNYGYTF

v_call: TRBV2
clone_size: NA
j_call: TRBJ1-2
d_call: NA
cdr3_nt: TGTGCCAGCAACGTCAGGGCAGCGGGGGATGGCTACACCTTC
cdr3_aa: CASNVRAAGDGYTF

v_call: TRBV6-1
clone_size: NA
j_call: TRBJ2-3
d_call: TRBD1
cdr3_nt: TGTGCCAGCAGTTCCCGACAGGGCGGCACAGATACGCAGTATTTT
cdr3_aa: CASSSRQGGTDTQYF

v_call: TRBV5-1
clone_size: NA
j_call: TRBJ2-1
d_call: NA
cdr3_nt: TGCGCCAGCAGTAGGCAGGGAGGGGGCAATGAGCAGTTCTTC
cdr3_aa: CASSRQGGGNEQFF

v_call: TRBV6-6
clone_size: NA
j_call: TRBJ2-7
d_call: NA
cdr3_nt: TGTGCCAGCAGCAACAACTACGAGCAGTACTTC
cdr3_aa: CASSNNYEQYF

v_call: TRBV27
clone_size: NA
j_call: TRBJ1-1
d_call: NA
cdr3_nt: TGTGCCAGCAGTCCGAGATGGACAACAGTGAACACTGAAGCTTTCTTT
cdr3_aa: CASSPRWTTVNTEAFF

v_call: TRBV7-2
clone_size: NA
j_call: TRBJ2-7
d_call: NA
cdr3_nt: TGTGCCAGCAGCGAAACAGCTGGGGCCCCTTACGAGCAGTACTTC
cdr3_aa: CASSETAGAPYEQYF

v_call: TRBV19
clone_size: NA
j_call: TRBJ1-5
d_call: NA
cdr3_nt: TGTGCCAGTAGCAGGGGTCTAGGTCAGCCCCAGCATTTT
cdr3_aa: CASSRGLGQPQHF

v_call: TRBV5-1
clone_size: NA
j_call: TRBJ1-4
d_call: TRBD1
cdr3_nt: TGCGCCAGCAGGTTGACAGGGGCTAATGAAAAACTGTTTTTT
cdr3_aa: CASRLTGANEKLFF

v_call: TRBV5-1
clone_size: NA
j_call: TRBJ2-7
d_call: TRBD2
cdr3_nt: TGCGCCAGCAGCTTTTCGACTAGCGGAAAGTACTTC
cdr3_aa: CASSFSTSGKYF

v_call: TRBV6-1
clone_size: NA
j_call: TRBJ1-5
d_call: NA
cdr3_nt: TGTGCCAGCAGTGAAGGCGGGGGCTCTCAGCCCCAGCATTTT
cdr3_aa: CASSEGGGSQPQHF

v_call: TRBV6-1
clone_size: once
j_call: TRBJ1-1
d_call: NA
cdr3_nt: TGTGCCAGCCTGAGCAGGTCTGAAGCTTTCTTT
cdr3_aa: CASLSRSEAFF

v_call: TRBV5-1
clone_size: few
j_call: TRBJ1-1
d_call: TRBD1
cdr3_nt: TGCGCCAGCAGCGTCCGACAGGGTAAAGATACTGAAGCTTTCTTT
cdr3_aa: CASSVRQGKDTEAFF

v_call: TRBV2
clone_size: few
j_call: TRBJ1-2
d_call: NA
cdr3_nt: TGTGCCAGCAGAGTCGGACAGAATGGCTACACCTTC
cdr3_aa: CASRVGQNGYTF

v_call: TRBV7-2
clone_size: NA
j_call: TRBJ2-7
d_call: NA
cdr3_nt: TGTGCCAGCAGCTCCGGCGGGGGCGCCTACGAGCAGTACTTC
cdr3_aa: CASSSGGGAYEQYF

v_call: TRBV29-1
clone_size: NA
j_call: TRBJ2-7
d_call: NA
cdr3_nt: TGCAGCGTTCCATCGGGACAAGGCTACGAGCAGTACTTC
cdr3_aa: CSVPSGQGYEQYF

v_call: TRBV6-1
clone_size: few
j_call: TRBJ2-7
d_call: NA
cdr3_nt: TGTGCCAGCAGTGAACAGGGAGGCTTCTCCGAGCAGTACTTC
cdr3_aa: CASSEQGGFSEQYF

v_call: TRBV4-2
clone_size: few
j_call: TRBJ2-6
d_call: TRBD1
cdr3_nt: TGTGCCAGCAGCCAAGACTGGACAGGGGCCGTCTCTGGGGCCAACGTCCTGACTTTC
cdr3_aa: CASSQDWTGAVSGANVLTF

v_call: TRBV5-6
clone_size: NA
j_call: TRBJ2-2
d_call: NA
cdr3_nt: TGTGCCAGCAGCTTCCCAGACACCGGGGAGCTGTTTTTT
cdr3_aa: CASSFPDTGELFF

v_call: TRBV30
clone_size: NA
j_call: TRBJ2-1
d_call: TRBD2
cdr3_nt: TGTGCCTGGAGTTTCGGGAGGGCCGGTGAGCAGTTCTTC
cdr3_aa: CAWSFGRAGEQFF